The 9 T cell receptor beta chains given below trace back to one sample, sequenced in a study of blood T cell repertoires in COVID-19. Generated by immunoSEQ multiplex PCR, the TCRdb table keeps only in-frame clones and is missing some. The sample lists fewer than 450,000 clones; 88% were seen once. Specimen: peripheral blood. These receptors originate from a woman between 65 and 79 years old with COVID-19, enrolled during active disease.

The DNA for the CDR3 is TGTGCCAGCATAACAGGCCGGGGGGGGCCCCAAGAGACCCAGTACTTC. Protein sequence: CASITGRGGPQETQYF. The rearrangement uses TRBV7-2 and TRBJ2-5; 8 nucleotides line up with TRBD2. The CDR3 is 16 amino acids. J was trimmed by 1 base and V by 7 bases; bases with no gene match: 11. Germline CDR1 SGHTA, CDR2 FQGNSA.

The chain joins TRBV3-1 (or the pseudogene TRBV3-2) to TRBJ1-4; 8 nucleotides align to TRBD1. The CDR3 loop spans 17 amino acids. CDR1 is LGHDT, CDR2 YNNKEL, per germline (reference sequence). The J segment lost 3 bases and the V segment lost 2 bases, leaving 8 bases of the junction unmatched. CDR3 nucleotides: TGTGCCAGCAGCCAACTGGACAGGGTCTGGGCTAATGAAAAACTGTTTTTT. Encoded protein: CASSQLDRVWANEKLFF.

V is TRBV7-9 and J is TRBJ2-7, with TRBD1 matching over 9 bases. The ends lost 5 bases at V and 0 bases at J; junction bases unmatched: 11. CDR1 and CDR2 from the germline V gene are SEHNR and FQNEAQ (reference sequence). The CDR3 runs to 17 residues. The CDR3 nucleotides read TGTGCCAGCAGCCCAGAGTCATGGACAGGGGTCTCCTACGAGCAGTACTTC. Residues: CASSPESWTGVSYEQYF.

The gene calls are TRBV30 and TRBJ2-2; 12 bases line up with TRBD1. CDR1 GTSNPN and CDR2 SVGIG come from the germline V gene (reference sequence). J lost 14 bases, V lost 4 bases, and 14 bases had no gene match. The CDR3 is 15 amino acids. The CDR3 nucleotides are TGTGCCTGGAACCTCGGGACAGGGGGCGCTAATGAACTGTTTTTT. Translated, it gives CAWNLGTGGANELFF.

V and J are TRBV6-4 and TRBJ2-7; 8 nucleotides align to TRBD1. The V segment lost 5 bases and the J segment 5 bases; nucleotides outside the gene matches: 8. CDR3 size: 14 residues. Germline loops: CDR1 MRHNA, CDR2 SNTAGT. In DNA form, the CDR3 reads TGTGCCAGCAGTAAACCAGGGGGCAGAGACGAGCAGTACTTC. It translates to CASSKPGGRDEQYF.

The chain recombines TRBV7-2 with TRBJ1-2; 8 nucleotides align to TRBD1. Germline V lookup: CDR1 SGHTA, CDR2 FQGNSA. The ends lost 8 bases at V and 7 bases at J; junction bases unmatched: 9. The CDR3 runs to 13 residues. In DNA form, the CDR3 reads TGTGCCAGCTCACCGACAGGGGAGGGTGGCTACACCTTC. It translates to CASSPTGEGGYTF.

This chain uses TRBV7-9 with TRBJ2-7; TRBD2 matches at 15 bases. Trimming at V came to 5 bases and at J to 11 bases, leaving 7 bases not matched to a gene. The CDR3 length is 14 residues. Germline CDR1 is SEHNR and CDR2 is FQNEAQ (reference sequence). As DNA, the CDR3 is TGTGCCAGCAGCGGGACTAGCGGGGGGTACAGGGAGTACTTC. Translated: CASSGTSGGYREYF.

CDR3 coding DNA: TGTGCCAGCAGTGTCCAGCGGGGGGGCGCGGATACGCAGTATTTT. Protein: CASSVQRGGADTQYF. J is TRBJ2-3 and V is TRBV27; 10 positions match TRBD2. The V gene's germline CDR1 is MNHEY and CDR2 SMNVEV (reference sequence). With 5 bases clipped from V and 6 bases from J, the junction kept 8 bases outside the gene matches. The CDR3 extends over 15 amino acids.

The chain carries TRBV5-6 and TRBJ1-1; D is undetermined. This CDR3 region has 13 residues. Trimming removed 0 bases from V and 0 bases from J, with 3 bases in between. CDR1 is SGHDT, CDR2 YYEEEE, per germline. The CDR3 sequence: CASSLGLNTEAFF. The CDR3 DNA is TGTGCCAGCAGCTTGGGGCTGAACACTGAAGCTTTCTTT.